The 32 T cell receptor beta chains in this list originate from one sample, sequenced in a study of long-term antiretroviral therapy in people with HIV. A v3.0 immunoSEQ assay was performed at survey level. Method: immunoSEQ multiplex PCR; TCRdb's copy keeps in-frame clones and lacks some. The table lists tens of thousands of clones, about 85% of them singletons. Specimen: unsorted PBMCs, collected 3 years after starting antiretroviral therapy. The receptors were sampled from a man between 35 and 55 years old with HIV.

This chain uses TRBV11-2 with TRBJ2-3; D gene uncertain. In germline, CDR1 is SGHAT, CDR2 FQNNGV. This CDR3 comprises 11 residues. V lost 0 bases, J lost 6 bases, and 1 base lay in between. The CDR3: CASSLDDTQYF. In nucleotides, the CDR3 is TGTGCCAGCAGCTTAGATGATACGCAGTATTTT.

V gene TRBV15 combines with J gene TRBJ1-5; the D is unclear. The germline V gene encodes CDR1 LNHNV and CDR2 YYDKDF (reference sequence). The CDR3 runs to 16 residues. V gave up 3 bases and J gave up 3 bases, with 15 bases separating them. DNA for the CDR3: TGTGCCACCAGCAGCGAACCCCAGGAAATCAATCAGCCCCAGCATTTT. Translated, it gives CATSSEPQEINQPQHF.

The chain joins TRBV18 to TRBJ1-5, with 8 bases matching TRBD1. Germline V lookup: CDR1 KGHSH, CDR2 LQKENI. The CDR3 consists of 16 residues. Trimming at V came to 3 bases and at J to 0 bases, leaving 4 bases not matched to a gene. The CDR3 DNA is TGTGCCAGCTCACCGGACAGGGAACTTAGCAATCAGCCCCAGCATTTT. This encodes CASSPDRELSNQPQHF.

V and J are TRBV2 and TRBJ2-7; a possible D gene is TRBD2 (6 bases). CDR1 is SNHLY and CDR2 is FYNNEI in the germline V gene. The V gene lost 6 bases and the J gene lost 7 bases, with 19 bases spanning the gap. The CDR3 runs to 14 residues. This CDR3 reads CASRAGVTSGEQYF. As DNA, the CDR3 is TGTGCCAGCAGAGCGGGCGTAACTTCAGGGGAGCAGTACTTC.

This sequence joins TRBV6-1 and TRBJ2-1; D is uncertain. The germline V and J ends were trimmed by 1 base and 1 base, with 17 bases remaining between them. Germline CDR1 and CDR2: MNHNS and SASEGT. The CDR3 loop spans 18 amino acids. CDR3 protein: CASSEGPLVRKSYNEQFF. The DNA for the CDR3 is TGTGCCAGCAGTGAAGGGCCCCTTGTAAGGAAGTCCTACAATGAGCAGTTCTTC.

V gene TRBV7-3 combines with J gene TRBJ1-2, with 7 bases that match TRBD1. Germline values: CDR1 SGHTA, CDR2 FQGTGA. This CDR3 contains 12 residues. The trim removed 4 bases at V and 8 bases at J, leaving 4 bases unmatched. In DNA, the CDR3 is TGTGCCAGCAGCTCAGACAGGGTCGGCTACACCTTC. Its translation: CASSSDRVGYTF.

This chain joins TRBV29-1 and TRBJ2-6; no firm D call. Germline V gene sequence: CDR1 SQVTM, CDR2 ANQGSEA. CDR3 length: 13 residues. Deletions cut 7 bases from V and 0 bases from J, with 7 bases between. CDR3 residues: CSAPASGANVLTF. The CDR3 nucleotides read TGCAGCGCCCCAGCCTCTGGGGCCAACGTCCTGACTTTC.

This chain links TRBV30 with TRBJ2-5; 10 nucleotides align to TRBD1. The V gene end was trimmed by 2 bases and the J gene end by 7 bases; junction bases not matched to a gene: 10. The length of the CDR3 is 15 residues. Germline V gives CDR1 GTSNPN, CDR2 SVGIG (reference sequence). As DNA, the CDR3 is TGTGCCTGGAGTCTGGGGACAGGGGCGTTGGGGACCCAGTACTTC. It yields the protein CAWSLGTGALGTQYF.

This chain's CDR3 is CSVKQGAQGNTEAFF. The CDR3 nucleotides read TGCAGCGTCAAACAGGGGGCCCAGGGGAACACTGAAGCTTTCTTT. The chain joins TRBV29-1 to TRBJ1-1; TRBD1 aligns across 9 bases. Germline trimming cut 6 bases from V and 1 base from J; bases unmatched to any gene: 9. Germline CDR1 is SQVTM and CDR2 is ANQGSEA. This CDR3 is 15 amino acids long.

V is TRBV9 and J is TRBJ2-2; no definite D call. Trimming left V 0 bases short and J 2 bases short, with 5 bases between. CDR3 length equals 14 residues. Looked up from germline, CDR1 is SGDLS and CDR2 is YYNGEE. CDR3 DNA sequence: TGTGCCAGCAGCGTAGTCAGTAACACCGGGGAGCTGTTTTTT. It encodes CASSVVSNTGELFF.

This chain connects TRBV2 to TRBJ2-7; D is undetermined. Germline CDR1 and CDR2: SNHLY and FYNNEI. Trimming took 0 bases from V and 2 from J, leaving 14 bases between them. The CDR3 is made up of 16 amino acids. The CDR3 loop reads CASSEALAGTAYEQYF. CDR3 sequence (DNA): TGTGCCAGCAGTGAAGCGCTTGCAGGAACAGCCTACGAGCAGTACTTC.

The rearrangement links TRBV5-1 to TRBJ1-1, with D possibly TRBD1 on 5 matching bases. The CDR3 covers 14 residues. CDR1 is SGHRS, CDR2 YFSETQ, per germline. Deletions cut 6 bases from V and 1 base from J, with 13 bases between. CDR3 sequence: CASTPGRGNTEAFF. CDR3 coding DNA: TGCGCCAGCACCCCAGGGAGGGGGAACACTGAAGCTTTCTTT.

The CDR3 here is CAIGLAGGEEQYF. The CDR3 DNA reads as TGTGCCATCGGACTAGCGGGAGGAGAGGAGCAGTACTTC. The rearrangement uses TRBV10-3 and TRBJ2-7; 14 bases map to TRBD2. The CDR3 sequence is 13 residues long. V shed 8 bases and J 7 bases; nucleotides not matched to a gene: 4. Germline V lookup: CDR1 ENHRY, CDR2 SYGVKD.

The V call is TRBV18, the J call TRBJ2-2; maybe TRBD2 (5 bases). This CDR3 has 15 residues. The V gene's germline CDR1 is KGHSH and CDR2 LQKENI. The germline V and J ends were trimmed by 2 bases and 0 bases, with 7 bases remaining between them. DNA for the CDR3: TGTGCCAGCTCACCATGGACTTCGAACACCGGGGAGCTGTTTTTT. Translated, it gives CASSPWTSNTGELFF.

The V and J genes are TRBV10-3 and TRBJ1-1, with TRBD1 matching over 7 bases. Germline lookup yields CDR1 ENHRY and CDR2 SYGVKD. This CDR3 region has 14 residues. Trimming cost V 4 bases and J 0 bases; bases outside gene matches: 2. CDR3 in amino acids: CAISVQGMNTEAFF. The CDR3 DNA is TGTGCCATCAGTGTACAGGGGATGAACACTGAAGCTTTCTTT.

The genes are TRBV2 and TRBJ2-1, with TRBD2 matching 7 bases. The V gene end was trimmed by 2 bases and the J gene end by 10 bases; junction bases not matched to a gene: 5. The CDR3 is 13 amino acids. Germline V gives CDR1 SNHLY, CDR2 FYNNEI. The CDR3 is CASSESASGEQFF. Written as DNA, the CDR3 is TGTGCCAGCAGTGAATCGGCTAGCGGCGAGCAGTTCTTC.

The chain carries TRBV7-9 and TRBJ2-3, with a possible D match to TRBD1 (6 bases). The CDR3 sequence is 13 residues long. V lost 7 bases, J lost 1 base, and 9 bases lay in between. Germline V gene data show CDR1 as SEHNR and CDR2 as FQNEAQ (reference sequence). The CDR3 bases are TGTGCCAGCATCAACAGGGGCACAGATACGCAGTATTTT. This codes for CASINRGTDTQYF.

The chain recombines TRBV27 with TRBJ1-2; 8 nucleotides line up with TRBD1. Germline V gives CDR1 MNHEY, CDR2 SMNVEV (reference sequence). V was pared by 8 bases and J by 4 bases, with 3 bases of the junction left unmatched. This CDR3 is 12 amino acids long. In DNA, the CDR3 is TGTGCCAGCTCACAGGGGGGCTATGGCTACACCTTC. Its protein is CASSQGGYGYTF.

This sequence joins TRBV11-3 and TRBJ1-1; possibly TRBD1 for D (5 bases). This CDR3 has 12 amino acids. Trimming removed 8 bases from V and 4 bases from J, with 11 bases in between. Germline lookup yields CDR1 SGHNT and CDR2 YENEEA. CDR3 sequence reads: CASSLRGTEAFF. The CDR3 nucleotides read TGTGCCAGCTCCTTAAGGGGCACTGAAGCTTTCTTT. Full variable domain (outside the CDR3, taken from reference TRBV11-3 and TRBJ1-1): EAGVVQSPRYKIIEKKQPVAFWCNPISGHNTLYWYLQNLGQGPELLIRYENEEAVDDSQLPKDRFSAERLKGVDSTLKIQPAELGDSAVYLCASSLRGTEAFFGQGTRLTVV.

CDR3 sequence reads: CASSPGRNTEAFF. CDR3 DNA sequence: TGTGCCAGCTCACCAGGGCGGAACACTGAAGCTTTCTTT. The V call is TRBV18, the J call TRBJ1-1; D gene uncertain. Germline lookup yields CDR1 KGHSH and CDR2 LQKENI. V was cut by 2 bases and J by 1 base, with 5 bases left in between. The CDR3 is made up of 13 amino acids.

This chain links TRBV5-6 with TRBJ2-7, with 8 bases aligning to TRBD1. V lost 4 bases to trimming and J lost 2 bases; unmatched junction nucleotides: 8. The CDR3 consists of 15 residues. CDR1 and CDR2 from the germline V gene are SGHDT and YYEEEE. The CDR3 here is CASSRGTGYPYEQYF. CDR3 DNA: TGTGCCAGCAGCCGCGGGACAGGTTATCCCTACGAGCAGTACTTC.

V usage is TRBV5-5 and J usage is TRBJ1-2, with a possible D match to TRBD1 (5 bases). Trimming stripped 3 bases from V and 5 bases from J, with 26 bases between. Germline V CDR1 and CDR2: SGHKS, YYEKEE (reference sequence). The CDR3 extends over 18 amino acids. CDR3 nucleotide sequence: TGTGCCAGCAGCTCTAGTCCCTTAATGGGGGTTCTAGTATATGGCTACACCTTC. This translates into CASSSSPLMGVLVYGYTF.

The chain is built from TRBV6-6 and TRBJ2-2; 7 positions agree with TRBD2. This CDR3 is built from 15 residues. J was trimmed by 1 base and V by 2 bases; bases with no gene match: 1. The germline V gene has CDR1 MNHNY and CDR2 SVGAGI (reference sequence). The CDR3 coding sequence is TGTGCCAGCAGTTACACTAGCGAGAACACCGGGGAGCTGTTTTTT. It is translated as CASSYTSENTGELFF.

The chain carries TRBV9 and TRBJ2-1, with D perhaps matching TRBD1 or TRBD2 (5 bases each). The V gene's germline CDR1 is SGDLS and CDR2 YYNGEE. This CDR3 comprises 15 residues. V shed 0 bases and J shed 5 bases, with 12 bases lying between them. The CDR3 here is CASSVAPMGDNEQFF. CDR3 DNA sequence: TGTGCCAGCAGCGTAGCCCCGATGGGGGACAATGAGCAGTTCTTC.

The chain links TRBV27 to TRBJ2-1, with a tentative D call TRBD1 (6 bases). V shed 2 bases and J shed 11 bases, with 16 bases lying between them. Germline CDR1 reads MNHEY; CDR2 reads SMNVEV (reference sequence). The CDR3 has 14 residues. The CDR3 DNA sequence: TGTGCCAGCAGTTTAATGGGGGCAGCAATGAAGCAGTTCTTC. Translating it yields CASSLMGAAMKQFF.

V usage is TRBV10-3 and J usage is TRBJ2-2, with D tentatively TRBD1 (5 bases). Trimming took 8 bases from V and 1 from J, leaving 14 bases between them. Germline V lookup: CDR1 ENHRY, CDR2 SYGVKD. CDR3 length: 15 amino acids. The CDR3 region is CAIPKGEGNTGELFF. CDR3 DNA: TGTGCCATCCCCAAAGGGGAAGGGAACACCGGGGAGCTGTTTTTT.

The CDR3 spells CASSPLTGAYEQYF. The DNA of the CDR3 is TGCGCCAGCAGCCCGCTGACAGGGGCCTACGAGCAGTACTTC. The V and J genes are TRBV5-1 and TRBJ2-7, with TRBD1 matching over 8 bases. V was pared by 4 bases and J by 2 bases, with 5 bases of the junction left unmatched. There are 14 residues in the CDR3. Germline CDR1 reads SGHRS; CDR2 reads YFSETQ. The full variable domain, in which reference TRBV5-1 and TRBJ2-7 provide the parts outside the CDR3, is KAGVTQTPRYLIKTRGQQVTLSCSPISGHRSVSWYQQTPGQGLQFLFEYFSETQRNKGNFPGRFSGRQFSNSRSEMNVSTLELGDSALYLCASSPLTGAYEQYFGPGTRLTVT.

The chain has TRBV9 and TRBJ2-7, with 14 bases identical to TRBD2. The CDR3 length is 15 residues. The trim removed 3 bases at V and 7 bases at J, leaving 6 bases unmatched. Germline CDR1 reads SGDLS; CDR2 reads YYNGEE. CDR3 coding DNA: TGTGCCAGCAGCGCAGGGACTAGCGGGGGCGGGGAGCAGTACTTC. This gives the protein CASSAGTSGGGEQYF.

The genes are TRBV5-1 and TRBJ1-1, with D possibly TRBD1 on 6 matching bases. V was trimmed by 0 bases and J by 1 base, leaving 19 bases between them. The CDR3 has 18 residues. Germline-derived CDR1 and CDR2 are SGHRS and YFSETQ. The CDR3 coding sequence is TGCGCCAGCAGCTTGGCATATCAGGGGTGGACGAGGAACACTGAAGCTTTCTTT. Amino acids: CASSLAYQGWTRNTEAFF.

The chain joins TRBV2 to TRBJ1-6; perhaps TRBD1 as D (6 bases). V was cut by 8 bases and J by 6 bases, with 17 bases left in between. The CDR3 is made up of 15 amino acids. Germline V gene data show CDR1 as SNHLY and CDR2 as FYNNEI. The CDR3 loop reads CASRGSGTTNSPLHF. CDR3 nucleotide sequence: TGTGCCAGCCGGGGGTCCGGGACAACTAATTCACCCCTCCACTTT.

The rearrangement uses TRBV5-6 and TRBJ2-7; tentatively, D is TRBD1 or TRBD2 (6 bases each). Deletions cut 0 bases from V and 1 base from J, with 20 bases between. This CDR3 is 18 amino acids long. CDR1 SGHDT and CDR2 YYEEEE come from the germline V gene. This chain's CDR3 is CASSLALGGTGLSYEQYF. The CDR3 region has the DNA TGTGCCAGCAGCTTGGCTTTGGGGGGTACAGGGCTTTCCTACGAGCAGTACTTC. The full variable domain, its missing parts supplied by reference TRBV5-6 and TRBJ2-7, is DAGVTQSPTHLIKTRGQQVTLRCSPKSGHDTVSWYQQALGQGPQFIFQYYEEEERQRGNFPDRFSGHQFPNYSSELNVNALLLGDSALYLCASSLALGGTGLSYEQYFGPGTRLTVT.

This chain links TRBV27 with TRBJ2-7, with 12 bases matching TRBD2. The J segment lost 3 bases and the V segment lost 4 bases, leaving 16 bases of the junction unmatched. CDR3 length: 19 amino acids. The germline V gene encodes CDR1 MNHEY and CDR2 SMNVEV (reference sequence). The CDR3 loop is CASSSSGLAGPLPGYEQYF. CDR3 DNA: TGTGCCAGCAGTTCCTCGGGACTAGCGGGCCCCCTACCAGGCTACGAGCAGTACTTC.